Listed below are T cell receptor beta chains from one sample, sequenced in a study of cytomegalovirus exposure and HLA in healthy donors. The method was immunoSEQ multiplex PCR; TCRdb's version includes in-frame clones alone and lacks a portion of them. The sample holds approximately 140,000 clones, nearly 90% seen once. Sequenced material: PBMCs. These receptor sequences come from a woman in her thirties or forties in good health and CMV-seronegative. Each CDR3 is given with its conserved first and last residue. The D gene is left open where the match is weak. For some rows the clone size is stated as once, few or many, or as a class when expanded; others skip it.

j_call v_call cdr3_length clone_size d_call cdr3_aa cdr3_nt
TRBJ2-3 TRBV11-3 15 NA NA CASSLGGGWRDTQYF TGTGCCAGCAGCTTAGGTGGCGGGTGGCGGGATACGCAGTATTTT
TRBJ1-1 TRBV6-6 15 NA NA CASSYRQNVNTEAFF TGTGCCAGCAGTTACAGACAGAATGTGAACACTGAAGCTTTCTTT
TRBJ1-1 TRBV7-2 19 NA TRBD1 CASSLVGGRQGLPGTEAFF TGTGCCAGCAGCTTAGTGGGGGGGAGACAGGGGCTTCCGGGGACTGAAGCTTTCTTT
TRBJ2-7 TRBV4-2 13 NA NA CASSHAENYEQYF TGTGCCAGCAGCCACGCCGAGAACTACGAGCAGTACTTC
TRBJ1-1 TRBV2 12 NA NA CASSLQGSVAFF TGTGCCAGCAGTCTACAGGGATCGGTGGCTTTCTTT
TRBJ2-7 TRBV29-1 14 NA NA CSVEDRGGSYEQYF TGCAGCGTTGAAGATCGAGGCGGATCCTACGAGCAGTACTTC
TRBJ2-2 TRBV9 15 NA TRBD2 CASSWAGEGTGELFF TGTGCCAGCAGCTGGGCGGGAGAGGGGACCGGGGAGCTGTTTTTT
TRBJ2-5 TRBV9 14 NA NA CASSVERLQETQYF TGTGCCAGCAGCGTAGAGAGACTTCAAGAGACCCAGTACTTC
TRBJ2-7 TRBV4-1 15 NA NA CASSQVPSASYEQYF TGCGCCAGCAGCCAGGTACCTAGCGCCTCCTACGAGCAGTACTTC
TRBJ2-6 TRBV7-2 17 NA NA CASAIRGAGSGANVLTF TGTGCCAGCGCCATCCGGGGGGCGGGATCCGGGGCCAACGTCCTGACTTTC
TRBJ2-2 TRBV11-3 18 NA NA CASTPAYWRRGPTGELFF TGTGCCAGCACCCCTGCCTATTGGCGGCGGGGTCCGACCGGGGAGCTGTTTTTT
TRBJ2-5 TRBV5-4 15 NA NA CASSMGQAGQETQYF TGTGCCAGCAGCATGGGTCAGGCAGGCCAAGAGACCCAGTACTTC
TRBJ1-1 TRBV10-3 15 NA TRBD1 CAIRPVGGESPEAFF TGTGCCATCAGGCCGGTAGGGGGCGAGTCCCCTGAAGCTTTCTTT
TRBJ1-2 TRBV10-3 13 once TRBD1 CATERDRVSGYTF TGTGCCACTGAGCGGGACAGGGTCAGCGGCTACACCTTC
TRBJ2-7 TRBV27 13 NA TRBD2 CASSLAGGYEQYF TGTGCCAGCAGTCTAGCGGGTGGCTACGAGCAGTACTTC
TRBJ2-3 TRBV30 15 NA TRBD2 CASPGLAGGTDTQYF TGTGCCTCCCCGGGACTAGCGGGGGGCACAGATACGCAGTATTTT
TRBJ2-7 TRBV6-5 15 NA NA CASSSAGAASYEQYF TGTGCCAGCAGTTCCGCAGGGGCCGCCTCCTACGAGCAGTACTTC
TRBJ2-7 TRBV19 13 few NA CASSMGHIYEQYF TGTGCCAGTAGTATGGGGCATATTTACGAGCAGTACTTC
TRBJ2-7 TRBV28 16 NA TRBD2 CASSHVRGTSLYEQYF TGTGCCAGCAGCCACGTGCGGGGGACTAGTCTGTACGAGCAGTACTTC
TRBJ1-1 TRBV6-1 15 NA TRBD1 CASSEAQGARTEAFF TGTGCCAGCAGTGAAGCGCAGGGGGCGAGGACTGAAGCTTTCTTT
TRBJ2-1 TRBV30 14 NA TRBD2 CAWSRGVGYNEQFF TGTGCCTGGAGTCGGGGGGTTGGATACAATGAGCAGTTCTTC
TRBJ2-2 TRBV7-9 14 NA TRBD2 CASSEAGASGELFF TGTGCCAGCAGCGAGGCGGGAGCGAGCGGGGAGCTGTTTTTT
TRBJ2-7 TRBV7-2 15 once TRBD2 CASSLAATSGTEQYF TGTGCCAGCAGCTTAGCAGCGACTAGCGGGACCGAGCAGTACTTC
TRBJ2-7 TRBV30 14 NA NA CAWSVGGSSYEQYF TGTGCCTGGAGCGTAGGAGGCAGCTCCTACGAGCAGTACTTC
TRBJ2-1 TRBV12-5 16 NA TRBD2 CASGLASGLPYNEQFF TGTGCTAGTGGTTTGGCGTCGGGACTACCCTACAATGAGCAGTTCTTC
TRBJ2-1 TRBV5-8 15 NA TRBD2 CASSLRLAGLNEQFF TGTGCCAGCAGCTTGCGGCTAGCGGGATTGAATGAGCAGTTCTTC
TRBJ2-7 TRBV7-9 14 NA TRBD1 CASTRTGGSGEQYF TGTGCCAGCACCCGGACAGGGGGCTCGGGCGAGCAGTACTTC
TRBJ1-1 TRBV19 13 few NA CASNSAAFAEAFF TGTGCCAGTAATAGTGCGGCGTTTGCTGAAGCTTTCTTT
TRBJ1-2 TRBV7-9 15 NA NA CASGSLPVGREGYTF TGTGCCAGCGGCTCCCTGCCCGTGGGCCGTGAAGGCTACACCTTC
TRBJ2-1 TRBV29-1 14 once NA CSVMTQDSYNEQFF TGCAGCGTCATGACACAGGACAGTTACAATGAGCAGTTCTTC
TRBJ2-5 TRBV6-4 14 NA NA CASSPTGQKETQYF TGTGCCAGCAGCCCAACGGGTCAGAAAGAGACCCAGTACTTC
TRBJ1-1 TRBV5-1 16 NA TRBD1 CASSPDRGQLNTEAFF TGCGCCAGCAGCCCGGACAGGGGACAACTGAACACTGAAGCTTTCTTT
TRBJ2-5 TRBV27 14 NA TRBD1 CASSTDRGGETQYF TGTGCCAGCAGTACGGACAGGGGCGGGGAGACCCAGTACTTC
TRBJ1-1 TRBV6-1 13 NA NA CASSSNGNTEAFF TGTGCCAGCAGCTCCAATGGCAACACTGAAGCTTTCTTT
TRBJ2-7 TRBV28 15 NA NA CASTGPGLYSYEQYF TGTGCCAGCACTGGTCCGGGACTCTACTCCTACGAGCAGTACTTC
TRBJ1-1 TRBV7-9 14 NA NA CSSSPQDLVTEAFF TGTTCCAGCAGCCCACAGGACCTGGTCACTGAAGCTTTCTTT
TRBJ2-1 TRBV10-3 12 NA NA CAISNRNNEQFF TGTGCCATCAGCAACAGGAACAATGAGCAGTTCTTC
TRBJ2-5 TRBV2 16 NA TRBD1 CASSEWGQGVGETQYF TGTGCCAGCAGTGAATGGGGGCAGGGGGTGGGGGAGACCCAGTACTTC
TRBJ2-3 TRBV6-1 16 few NA CASSDRAVTSTDTQYF TGTGCCAGCAGTGACAGGGCGGTCACTAGCACAGATACGCAGTATTTT
TRBJ1-2 TRBV20-1 11 NA NA CSVFTGYGYTF TGCAGTGTTTTCACAGGCTATGGCTACACCTTC
TRBJ2-3 TRBV16 15 few TRBD1 CASSQSGDRTDTQYF TGTGCCAGCAGCCAATCCGGGGACAGGACAGATACGCAGTATTTT